The rows below give T cell receptor beta chains drawn from one sample of a study of T cells in Graves' hyperthyroidism and ophthalmopathy. TCRdb redid the calling of the multiplex PCR reads with MiXCR, one entry per CDR3 protein. The sample consists of 750,000 to 950,000 distinct CDR3 sequences, around 39% of them appearing once. What was sequenced was blood. The receptor set was obtained from a man aged 18-30 years with Graves' hyperthyroidism. Each CDR3 is given with its conserved first and last residue. Each record gives: D gene, V gene, J gene, clone size, CDR3 DNA, CDR3 protein. The D gene is left open where the match is weak. Clone sizes are given selectively: once, few, many, or a class where the clone is expanded.

d_call: TRBD1
v_call: TRBV6-5
j_call: TRBJ2-6
clone_size: -
cdr3_nt: TGTGCCAGCAGTTACGAGTCAGGGGGACCTCTGAGTGGGGCCAACGTCCTGACTTTC
cdr3_aa: CASSYESGGPLSGANVLTF

d_call: -
v_call: TRBV24-1
j_call: TRBJ2-7
clone_size: -
cdr3_nt: TGTGCCACCAGTGATTCCGCTAGCCGCCCCTCCTACGAGCAGTACTTC
cdr3_aa: CATSDSASRPSYEQYF

d_call: -
v_call: TRBV2
j_call: TRBJ1-2
clone_size: many
cdr3_nt: TGTGCCAGCTCCCCGGATGATGGCTACACCTTC
cdr3_aa: CASSPDDGYTF

d_call: TRBD2
v_call: TRBV12-3/TRBV12-4
j_call: TRBJ2-5
clone_size: many
cdr3_nt: TGTGCCAGCACCTTAGCGGGGGGAGAGACCCAGTACTTC
cdr3_aa: CASTLAGGETQYF

d_call: -
v_call: TRBV29-1
j_call: TRBJ1-5
clone_size: -
cdr3_nt: TGCGGGGGTCAGGGGTTGGATCAGCCCCAGCATTTT
cdr3_aa: CGGQGLDQPQHF

d_call: -
v_call: TRBV15
j_call: TRBJ1-6
clone_size: many
cdr3_nt: TGTGCCACCAGCGGTGGGGCCCATTCACCCCTCCACTTT
cdr3_aa: CATSGGAHSPLHF

d_call: -
v_call: TRBV12-3/TRBV12-4
j_call: TRBJ1-5
clone_size: many
cdr3_nt: TGTGCCAGCAACCTAGGGGGAGGTCAGCCCCAGCATTTT
cdr3_aa: CASNLGGGQPQHF

d_call: TRBD2
v_call: TRBV13
j_call: TRBJ2-5
clone_size: -
cdr3_nt: TGTGCCAGCTCCACACGGGAGGCCCAGTACTTC
cdr3_aa: CASSTREAQYF

d_call: TRBD1
v_call: TRBV5-8
j_call: TRBJ1-6
clone_size: -
cdr3_nt: TGTGCCAGCAGCGCCAGACAGGGTATTTCACCCCTCCACTTT
cdr3_aa: CASSARQGISPLHF

d_call: -
v_call: TRBV29-1
j_call: TRBJ1-1
clone_size: many
cdr3_nt: TGCAGCGTTGGCCCCGGGACACCCCCTGAAGCTTTCTTT
cdr3_aa: CSVGPGTPPEAFF

d_call: -
v_call: TRBV2
j_call: TRBJ2-7
clone_size: many
cdr3_nt: TGTGCCAGCTCCCCTTTCTCCTCCTACGAGCAGTACTTC
cdr3_aa: CASSPFSSYEQYF

d_call: TRBD1
v_call: TRBV29-1
j_call: TRBJ1-2
clone_size: few
cdr3_nt: TGCAGCTTAGGTGCAGGGGGCTATGGCTACACCTTC
cdr3_aa: CSLGAGGYGYTF

d_call: -
v_call: TRBV12-3/TRBV12-4
j_call: TRBJ1-5
clone_size: few
cdr3_nt: TGTGCCAGCAGTTTGGACGGGGCCACGTATCAGCCCCAGCATTTT
cdr3_aa: CASSLDGATYQPQHF

d_call: -
v_call: TRBV19
j_call: TRBJ1-1
clone_size: few
cdr3_nt: TGTGCCAGTAGTATAGAGCAATACGAGGGGGCTGAAGCTTTCTTT
cdr3_aa: CASSIEQYEGAEAFF

d_call: -
v_call: TRBV5-1
j_call: TRBJ1-1
clone_size: -
cdr3_nt: TGCGCCAGCAGCTCCCATTACATGGGGAACACTGAAGCTTTCTTT
cdr3_aa: CASSSHYMGNTEAFF

d_call: TRBD1
v_call: TRBV3-1
j_call: TRBJ2-2
clone_size: few
cdr3_nt: TGTGCCAGCAGCCCCGGGACAGGGGTTCCCGGGGAGCTGTTTTTT
cdr3_aa: CASSPGTGVPGELFF

d_call: TRBD1
v_call: TRBV20-1
j_call: TRBJ2-7
clone_size: many
cdr3_nt: TGCAGCGCCAGGACAGGCAGCTCCTACGAGCAGTACTTC
cdr3_aa: CSARTGSSYEQYF

d_call: TRBD1
v_call: TRBV6-6
j_call: TRBJ1-2
clone_size: many
cdr3_nt: TGTGCCAGCAGCCAGACAGGGGGCGGCTATGGCTACACCTTC
cdr3_aa: CASSQTGGGYGYTF

d_call: -
v_call: TRBV29-1
j_call: TRBJ2-3
clone_size: -
cdr3_nt: TGCAGCTGCTGGGTGGATACGCAGTATTTT
cdr3_aa: CSCWVDTQYF

d_call: -
v_call: TRBV12-3/TRBV12-4
j_call: TRBJ1-1
clone_size: -
cdr3_nt: TGTGCCAGCAGACCCGGGCGGGGGCCCGGCACTGAAGCTTTCTTT
cdr3_aa: CASRPGRGPGTEAFF

d_call: -
v_call: TRBV9
j_call: TRBJ2-7
clone_size: -
cdr3_nt: TGTGCCTTTCGTGGAAGGGCTTCCTACGAGCAGTACTTC
cdr3_aa: CAFRGRASYEQYF

d_call: TRBD1
v_call: TRBV5-6
j_call: TRBJ2-5
clone_size: once
cdr3_nt: TGTGCCAGCAGCCCTCCACCGGGACAGGGACCAGAGACCCAGTACTTC
cdr3_aa: CASSPPPGQGPETQYF

d_call: TRBD2
v_call: TRBV7-9
j_call: TRBJ2-7
clone_size: many
cdr3_nt: TGTGCCAGCACCTCCGAGCGGGAGGGCCCCTCTTGGTACTTC
cdr3_aa: CASTSEREGPSWYF

d_call: -
v_call: TRBV29-1
j_call: TRBJ2-5
clone_size: -
cdr3_nt: TGCAGCTTCCAACGGGACGTAAAAGAGACCCAGTACTTC
cdr3_aa: CSFQRDVKETQYF

d_call: -
v_call: TRBV9
j_call: TRBJ1-1
clone_size: few
cdr3_nt: TGTGCCAGCAGTTACTCGAGGGGAGGCCCTGAAGCTTTCTTT
cdr3_aa: CASSYSRGGPEAFF

d_call: TRBD1
v_call: TRBV20-1
j_call: TRBJ1-2
clone_size: -
cdr3_nt: TGCAGTGCTACGACAGGGGAGGGCTACACCTTC
cdr3_aa: CSATTGEGYTF

d_call: -
v_call: TRBV29-1
j_call: TRBJ2-7
clone_size: many
cdr3_nt: TGCAGCGTTGAAACCCAGGGGCCATCCTACGAGCAGTACTTC
cdr3_aa: CSVETQGPSYEQYF

d_call: -
v_call: TRBV20-1
j_call: TRBJ1-4
clone_size: -
cdr3_nt: TGCAGTGCTGCTACTAGCGGGAGGGCCAAAAAAAAACTGTTTTTT
cdr3_aa: CSAATSGRAKKKLFF

d_call: -
v_call: TRBV2
j_call: TRBJ2-7
clone_size: few
cdr3_nt: TGTGCCAGCAAGGGAACCGAGCAGTACTTC
cdr3_aa: CASKGTEQYF

d_call: TRBD1
v_call: TRBV24-1
j_call: TRBJ2-2
clone_size: many
cdr3_nt: TGTGCCACCAGGGGGACAGCGAACACCGGGGAGCTGTTTTTT
cdr3_aa: CATRGTANTGELFF

d_call: TRBD2
v_call: TRBV19
j_call: TRBJ2-5
clone_size: few
cdr3_nt: TGTGCCAGTAGCGTACTAGCGGGGGGGTTAGAGACCCAGTACTTC
cdr3_aa: CASSVLAGGLETQYF

d_call: -
v_call: TRBV6-5
j_call: TRBJ1-3
clone_size: -
cdr3_nt: TGTGCCATCAGTTACGGCGTGGGGAGCTCTGGAAACACCATATATTTT
cdr3_aa: CAISYGVGSSGNTIYF

d_call: -
v_call: TRBV29-1
j_call: TRBJ2-7
clone_size: many
cdr3_nt: TGCAGCGTCCGGGTCCCCAGGGGAGAGCAGTACTTC
cdr3_aa: CSVRVPRGEQYF

d_call: -
v_call: TRBV7-9
j_call: TRBJ2-7
clone_size: -
cdr3_nt: TGTGCCAGCAGCGCGCCTCCGGGCCACCCCTCCTACGAGCAGTACTTC
cdr3_aa: CASSAPPGHPSYEQYF

d_call: TRBD1
v_call: TRBV25-1
j_call: TRBJ1-6
clone_size: many
cdr3_nt: TGTGCCAGCAGTGATTCAGGGGGCGCGAATAATTCACCCCTCCACTTT
cdr3_aa: CASSDSGGANNSPLHF

d_call: -
v_call: TRBV4-1
j_call: TRBJ2-5
clone_size: few
cdr3_nt: TGTGCCAGCAGCAGGGGCGGAGGGACCCAGTACTTC
cdr3_aa: CASSRGGGTQYF

d_call: -
v_call: TRBV6-5
j_call: TRBJ2-7
clone_size: -
cdr3_nt: TGTGCCAGCAGTTCCTCGGAGGCAACCTACGAGCAGTACTTC
cdr3_aa: CASSSSEATYEQYF

d_call: -
v_call: TRBV20-1
j_call: TRBJ1-5
clone_size: -
cdr3_nt: TGCAGTGCTAGGCACAGCCTTACGGGGAATCAGCCCCAGCATTTT
cdr3_aa: CSARHSLTGNQPQHF

d_call: -
v_call: TRBV19
j_call: TRBJ1-1
clone_size: many
cdr3_nt: TGTGCCACCCTAAGGGGCAGGGGCACTGAAGCTTTCTTT
cdr3_aa: CATLRGRGTEAFF

d_call: TRBD2
v_call: TRBV20-1
j_call: TRBJ2-7
clone_size: many
cdr3_nt: TGCAGTGCCAGACTAGCGATCTCCTCCTACGAGCAGTACTTC
cdr3_aa: CSARLAISSYEQYF

d_call: -
v_call: TRBV7-2
j_call: TRBJ1-1
clone_size: -
cdr3_nt: TGTGCCAGCAGCTTAGCAGGGAGTTGGGGACTTGAAGCTTTCTTT
cdr3_aa: CASSLAGSWGLEAFF

d_call: -
v_call: TRBV29-1
j_call: TRBJ2-7
clone_size: -
cdr3_nt: TGCAGCCCCTCCGGCAGCTACGAGCAGTACTTC
cdr3_aa: CSPSGSYEQYF

d_call: -
v_call: TRBV7-2
j_call: TRBJ2-7
clone_size: -
cdr3_nt: TGTGCCAGCAGACAGGGATTGAACACCGGGGAGCAGTACTTC
cdr3_aa: CASRQGLNTGEQYF

d_call: TRBD1
v_call: TRBV7-3
j_call: TRBJ2-2
clone_size: many
cdr3_nt: TGTGCCAGCAGCTTAGACAGGGACCACGGGGAGCTGTTTTTT
cdr3_aa: CASSLDRDHGELFF

d_call: TRBD1
v_call: TRBV29-1
j_call: TRBJ2-7
clone_size: -
cdr3_nt: TGCAGCGTTTGGACAGGGACCGAGCAGTACTTC
cdr3_aa: CSVWTGTEQYF

d_call: -
v_call: TRBV9
j_call: TRBJ2-5
clone_size: -
cdr3_nt: TGTGCCAGCAGCCAAGTTCGATGGGGGACCCCAGTCCAAGAGACCCAGTACTTC
cdr3_aa: CASSQVRWGTPVQETQYF

d_call: TRBD1
v_call: TRBV11-3
j_call: TRBJ1-1
clone_size: -
cdr3_nt: TGTGCCAGCTACGGGACAGGGGGCACTGAAGCTTTCTTT
cdr3_aa: CASYGTGGTEAFF

d_call: -
v_call: TRBV9
j_call: TRBJ2-2
clone_size: few
cdr3_nt: TGTGCCAGCAGCGTAGGGTTTGGACAAAACACCGGGGAGCTGTTTTTT
cdr3_aa: CASSVGFGQNTGELFF

d_call: TRBD1
v_call: TRBV7-9
j_call: TRBJ1-2
clone_size: -
cdr3_nt: TGCGCCAGCAGCGCCGACAGGGGGCTTCGCTATGGCTACACCTTC
cdr3_aa: CASSADRGLRYGYTF

d_call: -
v_call: TRBV5-1
j_call: TRBJ1-1
clone_size: few
cdr3_nt: TGCGCCAGCAGCTTGTATTCTCAGGGGCTTGCTGAAGCTTTCTTT
cdr3_aa: CASSLYSQGLAEAFF